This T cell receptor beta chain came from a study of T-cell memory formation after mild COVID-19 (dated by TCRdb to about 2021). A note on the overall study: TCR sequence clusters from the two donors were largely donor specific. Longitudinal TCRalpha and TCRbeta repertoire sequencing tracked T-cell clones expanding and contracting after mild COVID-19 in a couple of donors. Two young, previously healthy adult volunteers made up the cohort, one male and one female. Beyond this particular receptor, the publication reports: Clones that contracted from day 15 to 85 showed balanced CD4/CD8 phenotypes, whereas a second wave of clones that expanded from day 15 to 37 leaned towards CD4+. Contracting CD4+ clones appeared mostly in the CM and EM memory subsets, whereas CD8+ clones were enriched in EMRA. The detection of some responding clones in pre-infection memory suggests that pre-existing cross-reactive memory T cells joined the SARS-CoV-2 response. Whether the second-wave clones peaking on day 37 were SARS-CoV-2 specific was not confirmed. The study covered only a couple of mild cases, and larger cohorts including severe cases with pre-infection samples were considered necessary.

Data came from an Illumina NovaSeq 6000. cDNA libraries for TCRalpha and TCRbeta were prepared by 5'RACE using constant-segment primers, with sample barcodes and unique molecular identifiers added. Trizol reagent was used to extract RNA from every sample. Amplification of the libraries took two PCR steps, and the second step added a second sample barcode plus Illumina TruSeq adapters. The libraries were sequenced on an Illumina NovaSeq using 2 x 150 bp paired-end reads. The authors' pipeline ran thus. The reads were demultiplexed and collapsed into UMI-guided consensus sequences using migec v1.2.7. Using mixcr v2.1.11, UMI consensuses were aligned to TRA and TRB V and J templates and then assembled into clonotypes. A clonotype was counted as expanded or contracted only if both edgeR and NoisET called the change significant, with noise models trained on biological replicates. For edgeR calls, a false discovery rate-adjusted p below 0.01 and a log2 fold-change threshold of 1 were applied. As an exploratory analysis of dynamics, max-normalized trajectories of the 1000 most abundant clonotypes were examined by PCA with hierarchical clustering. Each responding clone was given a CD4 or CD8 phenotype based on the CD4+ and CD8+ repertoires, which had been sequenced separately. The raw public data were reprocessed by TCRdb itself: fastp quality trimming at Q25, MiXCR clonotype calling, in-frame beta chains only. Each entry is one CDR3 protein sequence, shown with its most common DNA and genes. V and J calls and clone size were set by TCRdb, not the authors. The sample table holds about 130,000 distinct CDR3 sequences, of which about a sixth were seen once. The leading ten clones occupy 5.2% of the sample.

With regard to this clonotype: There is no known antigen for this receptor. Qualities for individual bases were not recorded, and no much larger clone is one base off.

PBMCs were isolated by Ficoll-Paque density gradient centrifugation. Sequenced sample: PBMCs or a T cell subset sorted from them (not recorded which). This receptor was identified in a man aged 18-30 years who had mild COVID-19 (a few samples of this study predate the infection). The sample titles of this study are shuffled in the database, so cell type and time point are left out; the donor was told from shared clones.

In nucleotide form, the sequence is TGTGCCAGCAGCTTAGCACTACATACGCAGTATTTT. Its protein is CASSLALHTQYF. Here the chain combines TRBV7-2 and TRBJ2-3; the D gene remains uncertain. CDR1 SGHTA and CDR2 FQGNSA are derived from the germline V gene. The V and J ends are trimmed by 0 bases and 7 bases, leaving 5 bases between them. The CDR3 sequence holds 12 residues, the cysteine and phenylalanine included. The kept DNA is CDR3 alone, 36 bases in frame from the first base.